Included here is one TCR beta chain sequence, with context. Its specificity is unknown. The sample belongs to a study of identical twins. Unique molecular identifiers were in the cDNA, with template-switch universal primer binding. MiXCR, run by TCRdb on the 5' RACE reads, gives a single entry per CDR3 protein. The sample carries approximately 470,000 distinct CDR3 sequences, 14% recorded once. General observations from the study: Its conclusions, products of cross-sectional statistical analysis, did not come from following the same donors. Whereas memory repertoires showed no such difference, abundant cord blood beta clonotypes carried fewer insertions.

Germline values: CDR1 LNHNV, CDR2 YYDKDF (reference sequence). Trimming pared 0 bases from V and 5 bases from J, leaving 16 bases between. CDR3 length: 16 residues. This same sample was also taken into another study, of yellow fever vaccine responses in identical twins.

This chain joins TRBV15 and TRBJ2-5; D gene ambiguous. Sequenced: CD4+ T cells sorted from blood. This TCR derives from a woman aged 18-29 years in good health. The CDR3: CATSRDMAIVGETQYF. CDR3 sequence (DNA): TGTGCCACCAGCAGAGATATGGCGATTGTGGGGGAGACCCAGTACTTC.